This TCR beta chain was sequenced in a study of CD8 T cells in Susac syndrome. The CDR3 covers 15 residues. V was clipped by 5 bases and J by 1 base, with 12 bases between them. Germline V gives CDR1 SEHNR, CDR2 FQNEAQ (reference sequence). This clonotype was observed once. Its antigen remains unidentified. General study findings and limits: It was acknowledged by the study that relatively few individuals were included in its TCR sequencing and HLA analysis.

Sequencing of TCR beta was carried out in blood CD8+ and CD4+ T cells. Reverse transcription of roughly 0.5 to 1 ug RNA was performed with random hexamers. TCR beta CDR3 was amplified by immunoSEQ covering 54 Vbeta and 13 Jbeta. TCRdb re-derived calls from the immunoSEQ multiplex PCR reads in MiXCR, one entry per CDR3 protein. The repertoire holds about 150,000 distinct CDR3 sequences, with roughly 94% as singletons. V and J are TRBV7-9 and TRBJ1-5, with D perhaps TRBD1 (6 bases). This receptor was identified in a human donor with multiple sclerosis. The sample comprised CD8+ T cells from PBMCs. The CDR3 here is CASSRTGTSNQPQHF. The CDR3 DNA is TGTGCCAGCAGCCGCACAGGGACCAGCAATCAGCCCCAGCATTTT.